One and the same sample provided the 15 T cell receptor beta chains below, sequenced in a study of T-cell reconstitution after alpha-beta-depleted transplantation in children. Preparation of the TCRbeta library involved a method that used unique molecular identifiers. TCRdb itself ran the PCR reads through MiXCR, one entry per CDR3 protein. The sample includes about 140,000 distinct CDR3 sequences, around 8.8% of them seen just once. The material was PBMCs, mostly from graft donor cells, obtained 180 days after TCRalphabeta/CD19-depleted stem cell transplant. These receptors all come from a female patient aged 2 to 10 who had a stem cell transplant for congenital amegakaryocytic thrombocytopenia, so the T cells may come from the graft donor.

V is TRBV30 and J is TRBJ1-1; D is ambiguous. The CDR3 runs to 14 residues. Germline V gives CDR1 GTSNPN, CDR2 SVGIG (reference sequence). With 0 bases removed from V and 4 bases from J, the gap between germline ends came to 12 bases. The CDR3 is CAWSVRRGFTEAFF. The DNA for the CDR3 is TGTGCCTGGAGTGTACGCAGAGGGTTCACTGAAGCTTTCTTT.

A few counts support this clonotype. The CDR3, as DNA: TGCGCCAGCAGCTTGGACATGCGGGGGGGCGGTGAGCAGTTCTTC. Residues: CASSLDMRGGGEQFF. The genes are TRBV5-1 and TRBJ2-1; 9 bases map to TRBD2. CDR3 size: 15 residues. After removal of 0 bases from V and 9 bases from J, the junction contained 7 bases not matched to a gene. The germline CDR1 and CDR2 sequences are SGHRS and YFSETQ.

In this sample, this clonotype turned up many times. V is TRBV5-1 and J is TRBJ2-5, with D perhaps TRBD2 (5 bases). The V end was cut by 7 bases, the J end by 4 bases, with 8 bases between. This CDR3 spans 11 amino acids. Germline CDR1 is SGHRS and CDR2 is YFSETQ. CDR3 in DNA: TGCGCCAGCCATGAGGGAGAGACCCAGTACTTC. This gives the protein CASHEGETQYF.

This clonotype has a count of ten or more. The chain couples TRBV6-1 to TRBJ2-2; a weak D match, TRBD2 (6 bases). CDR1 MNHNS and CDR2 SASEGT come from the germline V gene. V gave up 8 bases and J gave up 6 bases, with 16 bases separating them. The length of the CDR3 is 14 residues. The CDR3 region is CASGEALAPGELFF. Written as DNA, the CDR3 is TGTGCCAGCGGGGAGGCCCTAGCTCCCGGGGAGCTGTTTTTT.

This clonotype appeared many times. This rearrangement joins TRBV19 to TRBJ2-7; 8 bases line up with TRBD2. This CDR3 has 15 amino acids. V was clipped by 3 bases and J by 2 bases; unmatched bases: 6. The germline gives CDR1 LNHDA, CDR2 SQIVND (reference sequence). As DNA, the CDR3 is TGTGCCAGTAGTATCTCGGGGGGGCTACCCTACGAGCAGTACTTC. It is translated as CASSISGGLPYEQYF.

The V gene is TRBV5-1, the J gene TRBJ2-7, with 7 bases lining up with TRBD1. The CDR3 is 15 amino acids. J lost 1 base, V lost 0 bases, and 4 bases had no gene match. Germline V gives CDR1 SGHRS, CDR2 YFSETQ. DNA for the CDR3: TGCGCCAGCAGCTTGGCCGGGACAGCGTCCTACGAGCAGTACTTC. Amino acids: CASSLAGTASYEQYF.

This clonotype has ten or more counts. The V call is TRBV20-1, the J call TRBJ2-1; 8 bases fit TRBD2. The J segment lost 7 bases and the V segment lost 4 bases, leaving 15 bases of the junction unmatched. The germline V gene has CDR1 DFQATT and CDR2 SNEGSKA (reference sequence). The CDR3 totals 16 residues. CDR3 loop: CSATPREGGGQNEQFF. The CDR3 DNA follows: TGCAGTGCTACACCCCGGGAGGGGGGAGGACAGAATGAGCAGTTCTTC.

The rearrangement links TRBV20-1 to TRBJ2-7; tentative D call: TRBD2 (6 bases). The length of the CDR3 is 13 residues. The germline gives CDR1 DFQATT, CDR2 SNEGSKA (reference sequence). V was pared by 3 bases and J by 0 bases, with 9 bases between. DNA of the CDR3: TGCAGTGCTAGGGCCGGGAGCTCCTACGAGCAGTACTTC. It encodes CSARAGSSYEQYF.

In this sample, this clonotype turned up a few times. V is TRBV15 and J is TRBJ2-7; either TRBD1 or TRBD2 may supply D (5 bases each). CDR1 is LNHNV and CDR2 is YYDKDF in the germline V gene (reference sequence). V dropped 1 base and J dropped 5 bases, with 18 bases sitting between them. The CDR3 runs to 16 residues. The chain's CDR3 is CATSRAGRTRLHEQYF. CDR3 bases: TGTGCCACCAGCAGAGCGGGGCGGACCCGTCTCCACGAGCAGTACTTC.

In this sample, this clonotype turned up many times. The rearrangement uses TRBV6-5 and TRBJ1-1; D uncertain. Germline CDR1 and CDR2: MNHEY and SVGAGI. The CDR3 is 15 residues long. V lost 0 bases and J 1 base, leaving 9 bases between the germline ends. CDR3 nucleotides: TGTGCCAGCAGTTACTCGAGTAAGTGGAACACTGAAGCTTTCTTT. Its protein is CASSYSSKWNTEAFF.

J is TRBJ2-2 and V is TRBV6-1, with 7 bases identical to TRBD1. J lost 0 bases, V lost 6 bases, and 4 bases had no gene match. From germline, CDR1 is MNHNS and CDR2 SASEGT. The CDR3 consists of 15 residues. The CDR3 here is CASRDRISNTGELFF. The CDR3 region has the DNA TGTGCCAGCAGGGACAGGATTTCGAACACCGGGGAGCTGTTTTTT.

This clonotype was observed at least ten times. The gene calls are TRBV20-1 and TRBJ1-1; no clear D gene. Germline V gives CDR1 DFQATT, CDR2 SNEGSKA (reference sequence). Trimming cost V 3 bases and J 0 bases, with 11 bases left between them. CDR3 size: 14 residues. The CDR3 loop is CSASASNLNTEAFF. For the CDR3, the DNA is TGCAGTGCTAGCGCGTCGAACTTGAACACTGAAGCTTTCTTT.

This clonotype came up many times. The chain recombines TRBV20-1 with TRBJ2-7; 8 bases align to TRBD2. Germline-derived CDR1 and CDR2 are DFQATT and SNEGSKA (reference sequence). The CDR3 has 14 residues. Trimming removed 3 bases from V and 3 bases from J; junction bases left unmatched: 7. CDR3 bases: TGCAGTGCTAGTTCTAGCGGGTTGGGCTACGAGCAGTACTTC. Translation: CSASSSGLGYEQYF.

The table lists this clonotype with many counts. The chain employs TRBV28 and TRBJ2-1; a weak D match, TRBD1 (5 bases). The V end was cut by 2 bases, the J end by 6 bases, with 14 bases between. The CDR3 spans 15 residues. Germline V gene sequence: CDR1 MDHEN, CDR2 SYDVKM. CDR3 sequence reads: CASSLRQLPGNEQFF. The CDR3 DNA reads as TGTGCCAGCAGTTTAAGACAGCTCCCTGGCAATGAGCAGTTCTTC.

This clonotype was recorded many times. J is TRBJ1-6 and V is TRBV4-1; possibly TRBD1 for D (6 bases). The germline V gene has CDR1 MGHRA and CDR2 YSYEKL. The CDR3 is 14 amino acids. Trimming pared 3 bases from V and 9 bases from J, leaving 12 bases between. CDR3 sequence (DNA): TGCGCCAGCAGCCAGGGACACCTAGTTTCACCCCTCCACTTT. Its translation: CASSQGHLVSPLHF.